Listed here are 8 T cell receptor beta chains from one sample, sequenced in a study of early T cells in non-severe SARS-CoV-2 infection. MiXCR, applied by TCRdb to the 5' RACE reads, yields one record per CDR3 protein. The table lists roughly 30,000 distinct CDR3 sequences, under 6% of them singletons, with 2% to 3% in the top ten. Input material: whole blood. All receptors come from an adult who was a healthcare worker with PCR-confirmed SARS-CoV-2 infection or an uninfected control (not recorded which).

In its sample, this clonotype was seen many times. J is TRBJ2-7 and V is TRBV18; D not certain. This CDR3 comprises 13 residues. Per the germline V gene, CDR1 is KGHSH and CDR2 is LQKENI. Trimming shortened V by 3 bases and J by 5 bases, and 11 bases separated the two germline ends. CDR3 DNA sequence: TGTGCCAGCTCACCCGGCGGTGGCAACGAGCAGTACTTC. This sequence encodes CASSPGGGNEQYF. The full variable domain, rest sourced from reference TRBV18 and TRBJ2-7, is NAGVMQNPRHLVRRRGQEARLRCSPMKGHSHVYWYRQLPEEGLKFMVYLQKENIIDESGMPKERFSAEFPKEGPSILRIQQVVRGDSAAYFCASSPGGGNEQYFGPGTRLTVT.

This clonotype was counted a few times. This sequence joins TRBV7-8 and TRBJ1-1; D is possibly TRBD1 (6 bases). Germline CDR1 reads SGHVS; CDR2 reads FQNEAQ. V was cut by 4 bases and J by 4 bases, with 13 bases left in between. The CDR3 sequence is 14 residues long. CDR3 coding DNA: TGTGCCAGCAGCTCCAGGGGCCGTGGCACTGAAGCTTTCTTT. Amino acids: CASSSRGRGTEAFF.

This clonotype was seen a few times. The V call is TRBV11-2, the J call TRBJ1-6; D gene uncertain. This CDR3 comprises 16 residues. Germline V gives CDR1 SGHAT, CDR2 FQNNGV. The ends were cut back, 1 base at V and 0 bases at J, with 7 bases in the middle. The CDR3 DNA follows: TGTGCCAGCAGCTTAGTGGCGAGCTCCTATAATTCACCCCTCCACTTT. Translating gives CASSLVASSYNSPLHF. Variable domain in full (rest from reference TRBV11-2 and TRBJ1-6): EAGVAQSPRYKIIEKRQSVAFWCNPISGHATLYWYQQILGQGPKLLIQFQNNGVVDDSQLPKDRFSAERLKGVDSTLKIQPAKLEDSAVYLCASSLVASSYNSPLHFGNGTRLTVT.

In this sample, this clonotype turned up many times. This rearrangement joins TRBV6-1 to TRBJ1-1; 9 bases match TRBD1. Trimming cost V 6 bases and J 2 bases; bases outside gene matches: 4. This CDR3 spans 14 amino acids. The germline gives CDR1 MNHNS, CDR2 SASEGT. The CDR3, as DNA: TGTGCCAGCAGGAGACAGGGGGACAACACTGAAGCTTTCTTT. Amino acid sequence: CASRRQGDNTEAFF.

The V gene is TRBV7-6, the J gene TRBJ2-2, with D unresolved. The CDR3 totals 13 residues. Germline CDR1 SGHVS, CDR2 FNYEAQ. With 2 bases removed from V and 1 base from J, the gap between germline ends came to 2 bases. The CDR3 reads CASSLRNTGELFF. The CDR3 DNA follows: TGTGCCAGCAGCTTAAGGAACACCGGGGAGCTGTTTTTT.

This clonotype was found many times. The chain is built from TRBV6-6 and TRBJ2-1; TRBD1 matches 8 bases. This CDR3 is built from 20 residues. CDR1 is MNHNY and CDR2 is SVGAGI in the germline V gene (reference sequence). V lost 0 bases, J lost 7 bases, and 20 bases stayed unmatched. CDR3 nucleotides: TGTGCCAGCAGTTACTCCTTTGGACAGGGAAGATCTCTATCCACGAATGAGCAGTTCTTC. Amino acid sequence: CASSYSFGQGRSLSTNEQFF.

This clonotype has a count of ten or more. DNA of the CDR3: TGCGCCAGCAGCTTGGATCTCAACTTGATGAACACTGAAGCTTTCTTT. This codes for CASSLDLNLMNTEAFF. The V call is TRBV5-1, the J call TRBJ1-1; D gene unclear. The CDR3 totals 16 residues. Germline V gene data show CDR1 as SGHRS and CDR2 as YFSETQ. V was cut by 0 bases and J by 0 bases, with 12 bases left in between. The entire variable domain, with the rest obtained from reference TRBV5-1 and TRBJ1-1, is as follows: KAGVTQTPRYLIKTRGQQVTLSCSPISGHRSVSWYQQTPGQGLQFLFEYFSETQRNKGNFPGRFSGRQFSNSRSEMNVSTLELGDSALYLCASSLDLNLMNTEAFFGQGTRLTVV.

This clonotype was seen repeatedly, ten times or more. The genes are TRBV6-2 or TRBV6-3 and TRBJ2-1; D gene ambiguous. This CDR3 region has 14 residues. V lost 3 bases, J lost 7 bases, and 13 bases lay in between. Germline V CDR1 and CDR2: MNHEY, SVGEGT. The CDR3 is CASSYSGPRNEQFF. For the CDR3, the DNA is TGTGCCAGCAGTTATTCGGGTCCACGGAATGAGCAGTTCTTC.